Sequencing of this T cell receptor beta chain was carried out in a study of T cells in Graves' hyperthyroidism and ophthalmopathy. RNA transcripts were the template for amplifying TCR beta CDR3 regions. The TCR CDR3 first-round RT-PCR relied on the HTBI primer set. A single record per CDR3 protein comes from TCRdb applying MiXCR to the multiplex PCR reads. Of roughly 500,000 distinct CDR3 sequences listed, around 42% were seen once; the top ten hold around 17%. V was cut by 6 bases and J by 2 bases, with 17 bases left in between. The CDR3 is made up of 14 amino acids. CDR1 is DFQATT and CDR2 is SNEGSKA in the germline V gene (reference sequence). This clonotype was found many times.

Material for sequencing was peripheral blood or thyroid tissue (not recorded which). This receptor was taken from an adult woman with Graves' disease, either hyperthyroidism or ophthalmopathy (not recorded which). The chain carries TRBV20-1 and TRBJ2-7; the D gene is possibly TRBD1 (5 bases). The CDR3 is CSAKGRGRTYEQYF. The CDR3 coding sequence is TGCAGTGCCAAGGGAAGGGGAAGGACCTACGAGCAGTACTTC.